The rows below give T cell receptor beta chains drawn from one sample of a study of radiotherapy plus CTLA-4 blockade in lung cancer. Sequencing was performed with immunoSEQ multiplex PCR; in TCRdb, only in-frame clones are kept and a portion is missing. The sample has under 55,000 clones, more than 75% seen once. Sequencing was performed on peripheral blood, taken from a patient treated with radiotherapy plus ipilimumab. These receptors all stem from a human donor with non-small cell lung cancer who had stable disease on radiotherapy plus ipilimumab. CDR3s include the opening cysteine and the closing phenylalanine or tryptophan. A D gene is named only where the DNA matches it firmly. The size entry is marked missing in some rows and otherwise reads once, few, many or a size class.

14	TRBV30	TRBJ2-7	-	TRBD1	CAWRPWSGGYEQYF	TGTGCCTGGAGGCCCTGGTCAGGGGGCTACGAGCAGTACTTC
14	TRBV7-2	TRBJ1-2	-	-	CASSLPPSIYGYTF	TGTGCCAGCAGCTTACCCCCCAGTATCTATGGCTACACCTTC
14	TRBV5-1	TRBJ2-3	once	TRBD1	CASSLDRGTDTQYF	TGCGCCAGCAGCTTGGACAGGGGGACAGATACGCAGTATTTT
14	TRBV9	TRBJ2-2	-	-	CASTQDRNTGELFF	TGTGCCAGCACCCAGGACAGGAACACCGGGGAGCTGTTTTTT
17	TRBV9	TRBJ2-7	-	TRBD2	CASSAQRTSGGAYEQYF	TGTGCCAGCAGCGCTCAACGGACTAGCGGGGGGGCCTACGAGCAGTACTTC
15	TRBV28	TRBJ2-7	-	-	CASSSSGRGINEQYF	TGTGCCAGCAGTTCCTCGGGCCGGGGGATCAACGAGCAGTACTTC
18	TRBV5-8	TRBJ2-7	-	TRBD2	CASSLGSPGLAGAYEQYF	TGTGCCAGCAGCTTGGGTTCCCCCGGGCTAGCGGGAGCCTACGAGCAGTACTTC
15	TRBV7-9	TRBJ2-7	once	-	CASSLAQGGAGEQYF	TGTGCCAGCAGCTTAGCGCAAGGGGGGGCGGGTGAGCAGTACTTC
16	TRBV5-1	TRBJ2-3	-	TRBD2	CASSPGMGLASDTQYF	TGCGCCAGCAGCCCCGGGATGGGACTAGCATCAGATACGCAGTATTTT
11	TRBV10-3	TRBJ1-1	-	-	CAISESREAFF	TGTGCCATCAGTGAGTCCCGGGAAGCTTTCTTT
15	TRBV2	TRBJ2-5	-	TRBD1	CASSPDRSTGETQYF	TGTGCCAGCAGCCCGGACAGGTCGACCGGAGAGACCCAGTACTTC
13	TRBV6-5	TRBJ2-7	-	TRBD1	CASSYRDSYEQYF	TGTGCCAGCAGTTACCGGGACAGCTACGAGCAGTACTTC
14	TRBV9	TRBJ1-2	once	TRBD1	CASSQGTGVNGYTF	TGTGCCAGCAGTCAAGGGACAGGGGTTAATGGCTACACCTTC
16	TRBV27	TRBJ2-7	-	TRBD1	CASRPTGGGGSYEQYF	TGTGCCAGCAGACCGACAGGGGGAGGGGGTTCCTACGAGCAGTACTTC
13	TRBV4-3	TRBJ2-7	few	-	CASSQERGYEQYF	TGCGCCAGCAGCCAAGAAAGGGGATACGAGCAGTACTTC
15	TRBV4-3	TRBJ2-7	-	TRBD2	CASSQGEGNPYEQYF	TGCGCCAGCAGCCAAGGGGAGGGAAATCCCTACGAGCAGTACTTC
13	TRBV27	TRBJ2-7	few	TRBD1	CASGRQGRYEQYF	TGTGCCAGCGGTAGACAGGGCCGTTACGAGCAGTACTTC
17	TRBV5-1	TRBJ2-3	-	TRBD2	CASSLDAGSGRVDTQYF	TGCGCCAGCAGCTTGGATGCGGGTAGCGGGAGAGTAGATACGCAGTATTTT
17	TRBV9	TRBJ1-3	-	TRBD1	CASSVEFWTGVGNTIYF	TGTGCCAGCAGCGTAGAATTTTGGACAGGGGTCGGAAACACCATATATTTT